This note documents a single T cell receptor beta chain sequence. Its antigen is as yet unknown. The trim removed 3 bases at V and 2 bases at J, leaving 2 bases unmatched. Germline V gene sequence: CDR1 MNHNS, CDR2 SASEGT. The CDR3 has 14 residues. Clones were sequenced by immunoSEQ multiplex PCR, and TCRdb holds only the in-frame ones, with some missing. The data show tens of thousands of clones, roughly three quarters seen once. The entry originates in a study of T cell responses to AZD1222 COVID-19 vaccine. Notes on the study in general: None of the repertoires were sampled until the peak T cell response had passed. Targeting of unmutated variant regions was reportedly seen in nearly half of spike-specific TCRs.

This rearrangement joins TRBV6-1 to TRBJ2-3, with 7 bases aligning to TRBD2. The sequencing used peripheral blood, collected on day 0 of AZD1222 vaccination. The TCR was taken from an adult in good health. This chain's CDR3 is CASSDRGVTDTQYF. The CDR3 DNA reads as TGTGCCAGCAGTGATCGGGGGGTCACAGATACGCAGTATTTT.